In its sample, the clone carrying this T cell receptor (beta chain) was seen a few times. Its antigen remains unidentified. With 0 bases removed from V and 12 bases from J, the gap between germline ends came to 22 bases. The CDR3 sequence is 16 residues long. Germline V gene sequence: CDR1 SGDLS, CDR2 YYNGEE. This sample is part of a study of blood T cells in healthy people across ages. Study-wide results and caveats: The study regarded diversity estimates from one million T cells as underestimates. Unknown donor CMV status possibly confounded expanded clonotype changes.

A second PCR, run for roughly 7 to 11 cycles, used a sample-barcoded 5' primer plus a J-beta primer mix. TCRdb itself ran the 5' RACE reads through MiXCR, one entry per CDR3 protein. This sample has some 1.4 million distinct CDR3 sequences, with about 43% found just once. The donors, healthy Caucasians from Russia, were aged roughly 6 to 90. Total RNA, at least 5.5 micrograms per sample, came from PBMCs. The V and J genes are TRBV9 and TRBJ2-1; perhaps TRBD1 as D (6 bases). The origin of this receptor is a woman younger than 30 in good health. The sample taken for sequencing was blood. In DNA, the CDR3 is TGTGCCAGCAGCGTAGAAAGTGGGGGCCCGGTGGTGGGGCAGTTCTTC. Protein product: CASSVESGGPVVGQFF.